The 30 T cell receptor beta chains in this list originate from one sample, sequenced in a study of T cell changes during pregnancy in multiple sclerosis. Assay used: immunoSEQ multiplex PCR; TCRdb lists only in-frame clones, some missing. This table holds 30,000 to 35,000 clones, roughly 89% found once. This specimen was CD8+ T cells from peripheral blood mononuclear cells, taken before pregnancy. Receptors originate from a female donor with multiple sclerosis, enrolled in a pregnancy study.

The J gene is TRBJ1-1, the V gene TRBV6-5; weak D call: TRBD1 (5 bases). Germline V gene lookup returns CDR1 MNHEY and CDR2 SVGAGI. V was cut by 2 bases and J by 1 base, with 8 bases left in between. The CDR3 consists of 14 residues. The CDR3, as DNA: TGTGCCAGCAGTTACAGGGGTTGGAACACTGAAGCTTTCTTT. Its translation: CASSYRGWNTEAFF.

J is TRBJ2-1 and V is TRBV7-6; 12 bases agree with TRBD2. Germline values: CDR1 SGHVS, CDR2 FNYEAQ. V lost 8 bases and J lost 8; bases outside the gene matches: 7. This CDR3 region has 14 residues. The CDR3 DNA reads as TGTGCCAGCTCGACTAGCGGGGGTGCCGATGAGCAGTTCTTC. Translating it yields CASSTSGGADEQFF.

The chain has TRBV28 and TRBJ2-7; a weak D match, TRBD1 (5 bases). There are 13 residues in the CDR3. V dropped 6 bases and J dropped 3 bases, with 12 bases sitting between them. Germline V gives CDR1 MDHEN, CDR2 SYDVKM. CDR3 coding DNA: TGTGCCAGCAGCCCTTCAGGGAACTACGAGCAGTACTTC. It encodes CASSPSGNYEQYF.

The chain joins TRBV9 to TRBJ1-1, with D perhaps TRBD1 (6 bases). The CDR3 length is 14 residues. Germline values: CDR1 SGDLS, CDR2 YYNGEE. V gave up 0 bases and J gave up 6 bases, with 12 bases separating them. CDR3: CASSVGGGGAEAFF. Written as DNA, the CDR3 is TGTGCCAGCAGCGTAGGGGGGGGCGGAGCTGAAGCTTTCTTT. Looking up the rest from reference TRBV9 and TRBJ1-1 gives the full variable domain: DSGVTQTPKHLITATGQRVTLRCSPRSGDLSVYWYQQSLDQGLQFLIQYYNGEERAKGNILERFSAQQFPDLHSELNLSSLELGDSALYFCASSVGGGGAEAFFGQGTRLTVV.

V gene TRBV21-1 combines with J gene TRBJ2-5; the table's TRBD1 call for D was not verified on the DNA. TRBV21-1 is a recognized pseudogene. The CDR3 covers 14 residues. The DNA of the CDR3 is TGTGCCAGCAGTAGGTTGGGGCTCGGGGAGACCCAGTACTTC. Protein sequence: CASSRLGLGETQYF.

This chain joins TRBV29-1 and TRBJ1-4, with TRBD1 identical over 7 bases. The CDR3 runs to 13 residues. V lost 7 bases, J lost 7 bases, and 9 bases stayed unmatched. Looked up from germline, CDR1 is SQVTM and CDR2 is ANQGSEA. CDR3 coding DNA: TGCAGCGGGCGGACAGGCAGGGGTGAAAAACTGTTTTTT. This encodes CSGRTGRGEKLFF.

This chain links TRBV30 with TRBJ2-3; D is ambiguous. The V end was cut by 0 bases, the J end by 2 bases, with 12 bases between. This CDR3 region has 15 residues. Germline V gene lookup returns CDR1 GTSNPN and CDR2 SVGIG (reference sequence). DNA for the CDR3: TGTGCCTGGAGTGTACTGGGCCCCCCCACAGATACGCAGTATTTT. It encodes CAWSVLGPPTDTQYF.

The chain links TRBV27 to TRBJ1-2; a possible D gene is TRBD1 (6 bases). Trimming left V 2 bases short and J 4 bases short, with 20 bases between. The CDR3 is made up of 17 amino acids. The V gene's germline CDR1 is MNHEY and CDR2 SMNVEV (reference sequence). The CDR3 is CASSLGGGVPAPYGYTF. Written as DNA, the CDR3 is TGTGCCAGCAGTTTAGGCGGGGGCGTTCCGGCCCCCTATGGCTACACCTTC.

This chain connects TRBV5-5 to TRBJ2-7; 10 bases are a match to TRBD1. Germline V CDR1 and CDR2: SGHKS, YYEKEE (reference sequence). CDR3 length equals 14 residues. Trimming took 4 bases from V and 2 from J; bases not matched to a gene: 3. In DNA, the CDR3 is TGTGCCAGCAGCACTGACAGGGGGCCCTACGAGCAGTACTTC. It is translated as CASSTDRGPYEQYF.

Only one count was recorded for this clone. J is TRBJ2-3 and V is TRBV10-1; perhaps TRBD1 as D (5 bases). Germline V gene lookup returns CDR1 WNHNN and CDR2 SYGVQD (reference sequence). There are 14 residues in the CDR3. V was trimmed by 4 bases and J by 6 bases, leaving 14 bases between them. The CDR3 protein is CASSGAWGSDTQYF. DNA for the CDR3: TGCGCCAGCAGTGGGGCGTGGGGCTCGGATACGCAGTATTTT.

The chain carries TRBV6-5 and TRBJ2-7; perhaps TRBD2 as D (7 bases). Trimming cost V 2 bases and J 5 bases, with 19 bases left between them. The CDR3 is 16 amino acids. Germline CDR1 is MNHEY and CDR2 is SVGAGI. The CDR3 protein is CASSYGAGAPPDEQYF. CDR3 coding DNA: TGTGCCAGCAGTTACGGGGCGGGGGCCCCCCCCGACGAGCAGTACTTC.

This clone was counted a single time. For the CDR3, the DNA is TGTGCCAGCAAGGGGGAGACAGGGATTCTGAACACTGAAGCTTTCTTT. Translation: CASKGETGILNTEAFF. The chain carries TRBV7-8 and TRBJ1-1; 7 nucleotides align to TRBD1. From germline, CDR1 is SGHVS and CDR2 FQNEAQ. Trimming took 7 bases from V and 0 from J; bases not matched to a gene: 11. This CDR3 contains 16 residues.

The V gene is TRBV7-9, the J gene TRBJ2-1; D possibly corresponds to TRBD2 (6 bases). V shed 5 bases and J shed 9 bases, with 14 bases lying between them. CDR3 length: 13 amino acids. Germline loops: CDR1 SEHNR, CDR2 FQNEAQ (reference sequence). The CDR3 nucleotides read TGTGCCAGCAGCCCGGCGGCTAGCGTTGAGCAGTTCTTC. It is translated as CASSPAASVEQFF. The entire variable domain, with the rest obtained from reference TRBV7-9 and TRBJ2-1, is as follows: DTGVSQNPRHKITKRGQNVTFRCDPISEHNRLYWYRQTLGQGPEFLTYFQNEAQLEKSRLLSDRFSAERPKGSFSTLEIQRTEQGDSAMYLCASSPAASVEQFFGPGTRLTVL.

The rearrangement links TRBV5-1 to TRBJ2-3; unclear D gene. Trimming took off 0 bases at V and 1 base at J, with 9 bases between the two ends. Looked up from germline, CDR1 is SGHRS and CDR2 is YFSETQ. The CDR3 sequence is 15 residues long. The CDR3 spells CASSLVQGGTDTQYF. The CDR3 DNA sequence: TGCGCCAGCAGCTTGGTCCAAGGAGGCACAGATACGCAGTATTTT. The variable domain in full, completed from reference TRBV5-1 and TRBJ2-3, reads KAGVTQTPRYLIKTRGQQVTLSCSPISGHRSVSWYQQTPGQGLQFLFEYFSETQRNKGNFPGRFSGRQFSNSRSEMNVSTLELGDSALYLCASSLVQGGTDTQYFGPGTRLTVL.

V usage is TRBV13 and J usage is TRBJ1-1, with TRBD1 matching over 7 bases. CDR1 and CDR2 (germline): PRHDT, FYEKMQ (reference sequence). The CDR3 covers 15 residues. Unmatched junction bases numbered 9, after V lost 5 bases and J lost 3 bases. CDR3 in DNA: TGTGCCAGCAGCGGCTCGACAGGGTGGGACACTGAAGCTTTCTTT. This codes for CASSGSTGWDTEAFF.

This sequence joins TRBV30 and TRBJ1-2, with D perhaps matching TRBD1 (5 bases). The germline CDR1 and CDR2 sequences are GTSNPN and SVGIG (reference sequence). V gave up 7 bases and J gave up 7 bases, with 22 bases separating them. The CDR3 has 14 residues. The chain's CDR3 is CALQSREVMGGYTF. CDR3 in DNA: TGTGCCTTACAAAGCAGGGAGGTCATGGGTGGCTACACCTTC.

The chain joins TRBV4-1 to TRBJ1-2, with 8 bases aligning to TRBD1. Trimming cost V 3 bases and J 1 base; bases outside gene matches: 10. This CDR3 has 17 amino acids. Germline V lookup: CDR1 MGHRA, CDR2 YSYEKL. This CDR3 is CASSQTDRAPFNYGYTF. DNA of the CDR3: TGCGCCAGCAGCCAGACGGACAGGGCTCCTTTTAACTATGGCTACACCTTC.

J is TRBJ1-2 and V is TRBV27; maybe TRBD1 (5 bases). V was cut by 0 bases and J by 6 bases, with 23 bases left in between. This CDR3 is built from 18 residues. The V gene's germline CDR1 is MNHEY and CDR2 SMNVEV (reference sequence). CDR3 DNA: TGTGCCAGCAGTTTATCAGGTCGGTTTGCGGGGCAGCTGGATGGCTACACCTTC. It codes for CASSLSGRFAGQLDGYTF.

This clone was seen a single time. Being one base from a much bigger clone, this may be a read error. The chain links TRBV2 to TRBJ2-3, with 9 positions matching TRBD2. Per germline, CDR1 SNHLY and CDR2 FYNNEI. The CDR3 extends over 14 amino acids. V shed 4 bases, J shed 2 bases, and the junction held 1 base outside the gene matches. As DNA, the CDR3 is TGTGCCAGCAGTGGCGGGGGGGCCACAGATACGCAGTATTTT. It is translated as CASSGGGATDTQYF. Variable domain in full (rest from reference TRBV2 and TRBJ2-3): EPEVTQTPSHQVTQMGQEVILRCVPISNHLYFYWYRQILGQKVEFLVSFYNNEISEKSEIFDDQFSVERPDGSNFTLKIRSTKLEDSAMYFCASSGGGATDTQYFGPGTRLTVL.

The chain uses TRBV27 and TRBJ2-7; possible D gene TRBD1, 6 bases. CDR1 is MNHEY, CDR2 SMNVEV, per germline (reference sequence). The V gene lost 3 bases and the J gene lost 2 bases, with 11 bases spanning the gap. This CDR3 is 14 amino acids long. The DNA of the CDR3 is TGTGCCAGCAGTTTCGATCGGGACACCTACGAGCAGTACTTC. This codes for CASSFDRDTYEQYF.

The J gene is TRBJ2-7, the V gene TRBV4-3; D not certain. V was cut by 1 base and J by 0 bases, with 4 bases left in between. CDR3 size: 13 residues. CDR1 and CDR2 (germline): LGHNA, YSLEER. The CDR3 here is CASSQGSSYEQYF. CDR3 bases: TGCGCCAGCAGCCAAGGCAGCTCCTACGAGCAGTACTTC.

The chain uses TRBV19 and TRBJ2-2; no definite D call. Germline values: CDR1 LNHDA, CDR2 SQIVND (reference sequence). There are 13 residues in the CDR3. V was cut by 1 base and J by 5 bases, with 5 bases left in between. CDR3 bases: TGTGCCAGTAGTATAGCTCTAACCGGGGAGCTGTTTTTT. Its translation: CASSIALTGELFF.

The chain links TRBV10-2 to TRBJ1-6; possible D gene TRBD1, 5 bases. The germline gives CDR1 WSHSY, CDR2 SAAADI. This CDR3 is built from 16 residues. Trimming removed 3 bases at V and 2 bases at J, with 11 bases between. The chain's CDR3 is CASSDGGDPYNSPLHF. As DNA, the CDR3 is TGCGCCAGCAGTGACGGGGGGGACCCCTATAATTCACCCCTCCACTTT.

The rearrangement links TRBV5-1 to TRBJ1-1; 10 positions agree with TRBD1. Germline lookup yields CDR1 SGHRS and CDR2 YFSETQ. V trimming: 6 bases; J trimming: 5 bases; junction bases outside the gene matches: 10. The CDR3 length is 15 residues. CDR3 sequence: CASKPFDRGLTEAFF. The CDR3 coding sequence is TGCGCCAGCAAACCATTCGACAGGGGGCTGACTGAAGCTTTCTTT.

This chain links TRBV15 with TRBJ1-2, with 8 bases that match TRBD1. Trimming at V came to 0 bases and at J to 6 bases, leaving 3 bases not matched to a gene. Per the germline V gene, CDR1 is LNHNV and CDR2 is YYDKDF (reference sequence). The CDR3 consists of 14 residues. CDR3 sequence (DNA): TGTGCCACCAGCAGAGATCTGACAGGGGATGGCTACACCTTC. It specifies CATSRDLTGDGYTF.

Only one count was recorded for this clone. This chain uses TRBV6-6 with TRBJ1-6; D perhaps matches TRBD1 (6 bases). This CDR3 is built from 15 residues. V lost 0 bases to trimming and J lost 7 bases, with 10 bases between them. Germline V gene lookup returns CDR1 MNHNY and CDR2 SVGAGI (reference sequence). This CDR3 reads CASSYSTGANSPLHF. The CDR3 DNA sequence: TGTGCCAGCAGTTACTCGACAGGTGCAAATTCACCCCTCCACTTT.

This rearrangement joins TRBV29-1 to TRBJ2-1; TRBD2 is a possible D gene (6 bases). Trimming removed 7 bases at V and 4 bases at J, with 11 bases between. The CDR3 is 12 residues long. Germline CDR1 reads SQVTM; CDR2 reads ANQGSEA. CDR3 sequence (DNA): TGCAGCGCCCCGGGGGTTTACAATGAGCAGTTCTTC. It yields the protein CSAPGVYNEQFF.

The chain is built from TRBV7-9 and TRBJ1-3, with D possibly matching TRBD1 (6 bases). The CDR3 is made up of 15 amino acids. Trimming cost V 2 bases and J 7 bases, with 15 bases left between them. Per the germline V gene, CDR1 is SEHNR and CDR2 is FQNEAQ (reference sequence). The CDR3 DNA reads TGTGCCAGCAGCTTACCCAACAGGGATCTGAACACCATATATTTT. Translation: CASSLPNRDLNTIYF.

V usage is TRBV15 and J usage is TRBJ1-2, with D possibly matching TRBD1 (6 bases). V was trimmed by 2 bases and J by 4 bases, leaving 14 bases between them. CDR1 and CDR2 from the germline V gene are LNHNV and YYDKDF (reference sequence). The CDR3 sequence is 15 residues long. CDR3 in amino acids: CATSRSGQSLYGYTF. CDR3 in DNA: TGTGCCACCAGCAGATCCGGACAGTCCCTCTATGGCTACACCTTC.

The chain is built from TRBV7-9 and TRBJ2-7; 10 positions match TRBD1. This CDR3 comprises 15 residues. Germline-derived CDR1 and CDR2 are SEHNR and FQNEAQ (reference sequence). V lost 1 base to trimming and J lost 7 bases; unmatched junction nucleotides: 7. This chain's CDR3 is CASSLVRQGAPEQYF. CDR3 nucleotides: TGTGCCAGCAGCTTAGTGAGACAGGGGGCGCCTGAGCAGTACTTC.